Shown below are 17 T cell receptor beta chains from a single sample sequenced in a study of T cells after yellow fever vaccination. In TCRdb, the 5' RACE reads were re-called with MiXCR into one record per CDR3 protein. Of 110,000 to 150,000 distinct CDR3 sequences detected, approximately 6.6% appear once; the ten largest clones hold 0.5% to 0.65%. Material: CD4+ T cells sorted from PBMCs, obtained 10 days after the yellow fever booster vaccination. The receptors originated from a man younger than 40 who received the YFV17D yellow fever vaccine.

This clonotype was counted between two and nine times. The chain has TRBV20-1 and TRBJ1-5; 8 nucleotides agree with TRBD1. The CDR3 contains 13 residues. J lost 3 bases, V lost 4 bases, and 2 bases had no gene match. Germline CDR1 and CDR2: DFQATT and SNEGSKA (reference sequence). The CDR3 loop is CSAMTGDNQPQHF. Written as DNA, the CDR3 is TGCAGTGCTATGACAGGGGACAATCAGCCCCAGCATTTT.

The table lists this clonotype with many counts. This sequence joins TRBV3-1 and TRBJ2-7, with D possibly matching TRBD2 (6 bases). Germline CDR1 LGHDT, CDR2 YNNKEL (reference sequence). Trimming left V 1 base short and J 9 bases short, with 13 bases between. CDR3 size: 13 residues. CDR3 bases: TGTGCCAGCAGCCAAGGGGAGGCCCTACGGCAGTACTTC. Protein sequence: CASSQGEALRQYF.

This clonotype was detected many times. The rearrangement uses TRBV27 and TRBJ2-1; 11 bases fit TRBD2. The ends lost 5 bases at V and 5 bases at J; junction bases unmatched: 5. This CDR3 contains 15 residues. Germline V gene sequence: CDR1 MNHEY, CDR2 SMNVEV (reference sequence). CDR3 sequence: CASSTTSGMNNEQFF. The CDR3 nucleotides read TGTGCCAGCAGTACGACTAGCGGGATGAACAATGAGCAGTTCTTC.

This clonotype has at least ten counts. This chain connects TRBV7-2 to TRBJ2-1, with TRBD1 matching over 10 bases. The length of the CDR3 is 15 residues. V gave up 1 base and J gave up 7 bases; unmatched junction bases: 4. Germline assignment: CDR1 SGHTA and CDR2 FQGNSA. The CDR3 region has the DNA TGTGCCAGCAGCTTAGTTGGGGACAGGGGTAATGAGCAGTTCTTC. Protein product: CASSLVGDRGNEQFF.

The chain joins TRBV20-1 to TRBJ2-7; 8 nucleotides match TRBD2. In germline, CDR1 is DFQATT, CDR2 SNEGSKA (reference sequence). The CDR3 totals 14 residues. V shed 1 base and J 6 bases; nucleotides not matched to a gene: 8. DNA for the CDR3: TGCAGTGCTAGAGGCATAGCGGGAACCCTCGAGCAGTACTTC. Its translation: CSARGIAGTLEQYF.

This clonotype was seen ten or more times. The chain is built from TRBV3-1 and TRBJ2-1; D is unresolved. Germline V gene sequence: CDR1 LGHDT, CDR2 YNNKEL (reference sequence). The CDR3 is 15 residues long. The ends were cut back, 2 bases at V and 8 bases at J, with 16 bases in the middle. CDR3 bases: TGTGCCAGCAGCCAAATGAGGCATACAGCCGATGAGCAGTTCTTC. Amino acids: CASSQMRHTADEQFF.

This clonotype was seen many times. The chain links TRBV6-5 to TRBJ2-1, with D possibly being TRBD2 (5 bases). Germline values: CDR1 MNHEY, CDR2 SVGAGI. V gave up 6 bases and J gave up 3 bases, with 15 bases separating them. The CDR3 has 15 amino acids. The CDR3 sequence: CASSLRLPVYNEQFF. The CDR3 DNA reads TGTGCCAGCAGCCTCAGACTACCAGTCTACAATGAGCAGTTCTTC.

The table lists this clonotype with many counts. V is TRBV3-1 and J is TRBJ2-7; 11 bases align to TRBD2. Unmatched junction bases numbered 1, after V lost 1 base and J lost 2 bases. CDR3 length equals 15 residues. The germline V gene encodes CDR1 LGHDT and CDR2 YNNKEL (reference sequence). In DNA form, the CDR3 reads TGTGCCAGCAGCCAAGGACTAGCGGGAACCTACGAGCAGTACTTC. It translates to CASSQGLAGTYEQYF.

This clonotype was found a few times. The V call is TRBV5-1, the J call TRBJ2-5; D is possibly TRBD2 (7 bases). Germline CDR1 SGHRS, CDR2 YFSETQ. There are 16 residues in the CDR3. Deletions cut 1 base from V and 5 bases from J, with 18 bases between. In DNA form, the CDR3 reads TGCGCCAGCAGCTTGAGGGGGGGCGGTTTCGCGGAGACCCAGTACTTC. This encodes CASSLRGGGFAETQYF.

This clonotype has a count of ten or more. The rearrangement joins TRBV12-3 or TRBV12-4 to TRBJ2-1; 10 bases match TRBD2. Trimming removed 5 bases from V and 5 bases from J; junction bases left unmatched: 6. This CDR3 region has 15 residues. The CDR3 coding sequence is TGTGCCAGCAGTCAAAGGACTAGCGGACACAATGAGCAGTTCTTC. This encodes CASSQRTSGHNEQFF.

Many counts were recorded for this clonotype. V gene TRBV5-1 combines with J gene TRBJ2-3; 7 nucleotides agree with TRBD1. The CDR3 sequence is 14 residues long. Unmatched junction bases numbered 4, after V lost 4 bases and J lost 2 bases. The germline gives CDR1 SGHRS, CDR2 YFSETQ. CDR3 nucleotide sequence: TGCGCCAGCAGCACGGGACAGCTCACAGATACGCAGTATTTT. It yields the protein CASSTGQLTDTQYF.

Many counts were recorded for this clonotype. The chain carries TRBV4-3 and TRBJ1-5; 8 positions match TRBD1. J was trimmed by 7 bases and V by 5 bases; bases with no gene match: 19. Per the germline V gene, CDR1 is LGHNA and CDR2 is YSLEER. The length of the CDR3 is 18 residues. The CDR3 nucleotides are TGCGCCAGCAGCATCAAGGTAACGGGCAGGGGGCATTTCCAGCCCCAGCATTTT. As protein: CASSIKVTGRGHFQPQHF.

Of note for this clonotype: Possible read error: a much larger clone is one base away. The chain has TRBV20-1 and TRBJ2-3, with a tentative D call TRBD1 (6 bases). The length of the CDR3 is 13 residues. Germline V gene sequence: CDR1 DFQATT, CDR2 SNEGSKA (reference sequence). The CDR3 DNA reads TGCAGAGCTAGTGGTCAGGGGATAGATACGCAGTATTTT. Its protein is CRASGQGIDTQYF.

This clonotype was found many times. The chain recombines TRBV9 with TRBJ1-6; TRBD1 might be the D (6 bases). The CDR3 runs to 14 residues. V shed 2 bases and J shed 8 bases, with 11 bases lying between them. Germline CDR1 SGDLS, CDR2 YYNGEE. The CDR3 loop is CASSVGAEDSPLHF. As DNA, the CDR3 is TGTGCCAGCAGCGTGGGGGCAGAGGATTCACCCCTCCACTTT.

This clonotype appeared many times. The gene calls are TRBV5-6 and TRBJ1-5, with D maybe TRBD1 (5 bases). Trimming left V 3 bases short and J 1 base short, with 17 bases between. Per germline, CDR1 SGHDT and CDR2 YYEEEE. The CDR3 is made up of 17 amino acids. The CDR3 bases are TGTGCCAGCAGCTCGTTTCGGGGGGATGACAGCAATCAGCCCCAGCATTTT. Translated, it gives CASSSFRGDDSNQPQHF.

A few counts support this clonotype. CDR3 coding DNA: TGTGCCAGCAGTCCCGGGACTAGCGGGATCCAAATGCAGTATTTT. It encodes CASSPGTSGIQMQYF. The chain joins TRBV5-4 to TRBJ2-3; 13 nucleotides align to TRBD2. Losses at the gene ends were 5 bases for V and 11 bases for J; bases not matched to a gene: 11. Per the germline V gene, CDR1 is SGHNT and CDR2 is YYREEE (reference sequence). CDR3 length equals 15 residues.

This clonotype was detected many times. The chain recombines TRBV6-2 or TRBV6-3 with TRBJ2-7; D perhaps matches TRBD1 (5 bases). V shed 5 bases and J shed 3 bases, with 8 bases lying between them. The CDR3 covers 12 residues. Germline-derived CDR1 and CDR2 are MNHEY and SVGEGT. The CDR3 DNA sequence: TGTGCCAGCAGTGCGGACAACTACGAGCAGTACTTC. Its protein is CASSADNYEQYF.